Below are 16 T cell receptor beta chains sequenced from a single sample in a study of technical replicates of blood from a handful of donors. Clones were sequenced by immunoSEQ multiplex PCR, and TCRdb holds only the in-frame ones, with some missing. The sample has approximately 64,000 clones, roughly 86% seen once. The sample consisted of PBMCs. Source of these receptors: a human donor in good health. Some clones in this sample may be carry-over from other donors' samples.

The V and J genes are TRBV7-2 and TRBJ2-5, with a weak D call TRBD2 (5 bases). The CDR3 consists of 11 residues. Trimming pared 5 bases from V and 5 bases from J, leaving 6 bases between. CDR1 is SGHTA and CDR2 is FQGNSA in the germline V gene. The CDR3 bases are TGTGCCAGCAGCGACTACGAGACCCAGTACTTC. It is translated as CASSDYETQYF.

The chain recombines TRBV7-2 with TRBJ2-1; 12 bases are a match to TRBD2. The CDR3 extends over 15 amino acids. V gave up 2 bases and J gave up 7 bases; unmatched junction bases: 3. From germline, CDR1 is SGHTA and CDR2 FQGNSA. The DNA for the CDR3 is TGTGCCAGCAGCTTATTTACTAGCGGGAGGAATGAGCAGTTCTTC. Its translation: CASSLFTSGRNEQFF.

The J gene is TRBJ1-1, the V gene TRBV4-3; TRBD1 matches 10 bases. Germline-derived CDR1 and CDR2 are LGHNA and YSLEER. The CDR3 has 14 residues. Trimming at V came to 0 bases and at J to 13 bases, leaving 8 bases not matched to a gene. Written as DNA, the CDR3 is TGCGCCAGCAGCCAAGACCGGACAGGGGGAAGTGGTTTCTTT. This gives the protein CASSQDRTGGSGFF.

The V and J genes are TRBV18 and TRBJ2-7; TRBD2 agrees at 11 bases. Trimming removed 3 bases from V and 6 bases from J; junction bases left unmatched: 13. The CDR3 length is 17 residues. Germline-derived CDR1 and CDR2 are KGHSH and LQKENI. The CDR3 bases are TGTGCCAGCTCACCCAACGCCCTAGCGGGGGGACGGAGCGAGCAGTACTTC. It codes for CASSPNALAGGRSEQYF.

The chain uses TRBV25-1 and TRBJ2-5; D unclear. The CDR3 is 16 amino acids. Germline CDR1 and CDR2: MGHDK and SYGVNS. V lost 1 base to trimming and J lost 4 bases, with 16 bases between them. The CDR3 loop is CASSESRWAPGETQYF. The CDR3, as DNA: TGTGCCAGCAGTGAATCACGGTGGGCCCCAGGAGAGACCCAGTACTTC.

This chain joins TRBV2 and TRBJ1-6; unclear D gene. The germline gives CDR1 SNHLY, CDR2 FYNNEI. Trimming took off 1 base at V and 0 bases at J, with 10 bases between the two ends. The CDR3 totals 17 residues. CDR3 sequence: CASSEGGVYSYNSPLHF. CDR3 sequence (DNA): TGTGCCAGCAGTGAAGGCGGGGTATACTCCTATAATTCACCCCTCCACTTT. The whole variable domain, filled in from reference TRBV2 and TRBJ1-6, reads EPEVTQTPSHQVTQMGQEVILRCVPISNHLYFYWYRQILGQKVEFLVSFYNNEISEKSEIFDDQFSVERPDGSNFTLKIRSTKLEDSAMYFCASSEGGVYSYNSPLHFGNGTRLTVT.

This clone was seen a handful of times. The V and J genes are TRBV6-6 and TRBJ2-1, with unresolved D. Trimming removed 8 bases from V and 4 bases from J, with 12 bases in between. This CDR3 has 13 amino acids. Looked up from germline, CDR1 is MNHNY and CDR2 is SVGAGI (reference sequence). The DNA for the CDR3 is TGTGCCAGCGTAGCTGAAGGTTACAATGAGCAGTTCTTC. Amino acid sequence: CASVAEGYNEQFF.

V and J are TRBV28 and TRBJ1-1; 8 bases map to TRBD1. V lost 8 bases and J lost 1; bases outside the gene matches: 9. The CDR3 runs 15 residues. Germline V lookup: CDR1 MDHEN, CDR2 SYDVKM. The CDR3 here is CASQSSGQGNTEAFF. In nucleotides, the CDR3 is TGTGCCAGCCAGAGCTCCGGACAGGGGAACACTGAAGCTTTCTTT.

This chain joins TRBV10-3 and TRBJ2-1; TRBD2 aligns across 8 bases. CDR3 length: 15 amino acids. CDR1 is ENHRY and CDR2 is SYGVKD in the germline V gene. J was trimmed by 6 bases and V by 10 bases; bases with no gene match: 14. CDR3 bases: TGTGCCAGCATGTCCACAGAAAGCGGGAGCAATGAGCAGTTCTTC. This codes for CASMSTESGSNEQFF.

The rearrangement uses TRBV4-1 and TRBJ2-3; 12 positions agree with TRBD2. Germline V gene lookup returns CDR1 MGHRA and CDR2 YSYEKL. V shed 0 bases and J 0 bases; nucleotides not matched to a gene: 13. The CDR3 length is 21 residues. This chain's CDR3 is CASSQDRIILAGGTSTDTQYF. CDR3 nucleotide sequence: TGCGCCAGCAGCCAAGATCGGATCATCCTAGCGGGGGGGACTAGCACAGATACGCAGTATTTT.

The J gene is TRBJ2-1, the V gene TRBV4-2; 7 bases are shared with TRBD1. The CDR3 runs 15 residues. V lost 7 bases and J lost 1; bases outside the gene matches: 7. In germline, CDR1 is LGHNA, CDR2 YNFKEQ. CDR3 DNA sequence: TGTGCCAGCACTTTAAACAGGGGATCCTACAATGAGCAGTTCTTC. Translating gives CASTLNRGSYNEQFF.

The chain is built from TRBV6-5 and TRBJ1-3, with D unresolved. V was cut by 3 bases and J by 0 bases, with 9 bases left in between. This CDR3 contains 15 residues. Looked up from germline, CDR1 is MNHEY and CDR2 is SVGAGI. CDR3 loop: CASSYKTASGNTIYF. For the CDR3, the DNA is TGTGCCAGCAGTTATAAGACTGCCTCTGGAAACACCATATATTTT.

The J gene is TRBJ2-7, the V gene TRBV7-6; TRBD2 might be the D (6 bases). V was clipped by 3 bases and J by 5 bases, with 11 bases between them. Germline values: CDR1 SGHVS, CDR2 FNYEAQ. The CDR3 extends over 13 amino acids. Here the CDR3 reads CASSFTWEDEQYF. The CDR3 bases are TGTGCCAGCAGCTTTACCTGGGAGGACGAGCAGTACTTC.

The chain employs TRBV6-5 and TRBJ1-2; D might be TRBD1 (6 bases). This CDR3 has 14 amino acids. Trimming left V 7 bases short and J 8 bases short, with 20 bases between. Germline values: CDR1 MNHEY, CDR2 SVGAGI. Written as DNA, the CDR3 is TGTGCCAGCACCCCCCGCTGGGACACGCGAGGCTACACCTTC. This sequence encodes CASTPRWDTRGYTF.

The CDR3 here is CASSLEQGLSYGYTF. CDR3 in DNA: TGTGCCAGCAGCTTAGAACAGGGGCTCAGCTATGGCTACACCTTC. This chain uses TRBV11-2 with TRBJ1-2, with 7 bases matching TRBD1. This CDR3 contains 15 residues. With 0 bases clipped from V and 4 bases from J, the junction kept 5 bases outside the gene matches. Germline V gives CDR1 SGHAT, CDR2 FQNNGV.

This clone was seen just once. The chain recombines TRBV6-1 with TRBJ1-1; D is perhaps TRBD1 (6 bases). The CDR3 spans 12 residues. Germline lookup yields CDR1 MNHNS and CDR2 SASEGT. With 3 bases removed from V and 7 bases from J, the gap between germline ends came to 9 bases. In DNA form, the CDR3 reads TGTGCCAGCAGTGAGGACAGCGTTGAAGCTTTCTTT. Translation gives CASSEDSVEAFF.